The rows below give T cell receptor beta chains drawn from one sample of a study of post-analysis software for immune sequencing data. TCRdb recomputed calls from the PCR reads with MiXCR, one row per CDR3 protein. The repertoire consists of about 540,000 distinct CDR3 sequences, with around a third occurring once and the leading ten covering less than 6%. The specimen was blood. These TCRs come from a girl under 18 with multiple sclerosis. Both conserved end residues are part of each CDR3. Fields, in order: J gene, clone size, D gene, V gene, CDR3 DNA, CDR3 protein. A D gene is named only where the DNA matches it firmly. The size of a clone is reported for some rows only, either as once, few or many, or as a class for expanded clones.

J gene: TRBJ2-1; clone size: -; D gene: -; V gene: TRBV20-1; CDR3 DNA: TGCAGCCCAGAACGGACATACAGTGAGCAGTTCTTC; CDR3 protein: CSPERTYSEQFF
J gene: TRBJ2-7; clone size: few; D gene: TRBD2; V gene: TRBV5-4; CDR3 DNA: TGTGCCAGCAGCTTGGGGACTAGCGGGAGCTCCTACGAGCAGTACTTC; CDR3 protein: CASSLGTSGSSYEQYF
J gene: TRBJ1-5; clone size: once; D gene: TRBD1; V gene: TRBV20-1; CDR3 DNA: TGCAGTGCTAGAGAAGACCGGGACAGGGGACGCCTCTATAGCAATCAGCCCCAGCATTTT; CDR3 protein: CSAREDRDRGRLYSNQPQHF
J gene: TRBJ2-5; clone size: -; D gene: -; V gene: TRBV5-6; CDR3 DNA: TGTGCCAGCAGCTTGTTCGGGTACCAAGAGACCCAGTACTTC; CDR3 protein: CASSLFGYQETQYF
J gene: TRBJ1-5; clone size: -; D gene: TRBD1; V gene: TRBV29-1; CDR3 DNA: TGCAGCGTTGAGGGGGGGACAGCTTATAGCAATCAGCCCCAGCATTTT; CDR3 protein: CSVEGGTAYSNQPQHF
J gene: TRBJ1-2; clone size: few; D gene: -; V gene: TRBV11-2; CDR3 DNA: TGTGCCAGCAGTCTATATGCAGGGGCGGGAGGCTACACCTTC; CDR3 protein: CASSLYAGAGGYTF
J gene: TRBJ2-3; clone size: few; D gene: TRBD2; V gene: TRBV3-1; CDR3 DNA: TGTGCCAGCAGCCAACTAGCGGGGGGAATCACTTTAGGCACAGATACGCAGTATTTT; CDR3 protein: CASSQLAGGITLGTDTQYF
J gene: TRBJ2-1; clone size: -; D gene: -; V gene: TRBV20-1; CDR3 DNA: TGCAGTGCGATCCTTTTCTCCTCCTACAATGAGCAGTTCTTC; CDR3 protein: CSAILFSSYNEQFF
J gene: TRBJ2-5; clone size: many; D gene: -; V gene: TRBV7-2; CDR3 DNA: TGTGCCAGCAGCTTAGGGGTCCGGGAGACCCAGTACTTC; CDR3 protein: CASSLGVRETQYF
J gene: TRBJ2-5; clone size: few; D gene: -; V gene: TRBV20-1; CDR3 DNA: TGCAGTGGCAGAAAGGGAGGAGAGACCCAGTACTTC; CDR3 protein: CSGRKGGETQYF
J gene: TRBJ2-6; clone size: few; D gene: -; V gene: TRBV2; CDR3 DNA: TGTGCCAGCAGGGGATCCGGGACATCCTCTGGGGCCAACGTCCTGACTTTC; CDR3 protein: CASRGSGTSSGANVLTF
J gene: TRBJ2-1; clone size: few; D gene: -; V gene: TRBV24-1; CDR3 DNA: TGTGCCACCAGTGATTTCCGACAGACCTACAATGAGCAGTTCTTC; CDR3 protein: CATSDFRQTYNEQFF
J gene: TRBJ2-7; clone size: few; D gene: TRBD2; V gene: TRBV20-1; CDR3 DNA: TGCAGTGCCCTTCCCCAGGGAGGGGAGAACGAGCAGTACTTC; CDR3 protein: CSALPQGGENEQYF
J gene: TRBJ2-3; clone size: few; D gene: -; V gene: TRBV7-2; CDR3 DNA: TGTGCCAGCAGGGCCGGGACCGGGGAAGAAGTTCGGTATTTT; CDR3 protein: CASRAGTGEEVRYF
J gene: TRBJ2-3; clone size: -; D gene: TRBD2; V gene: TRBV28; CDR3 DNA: TGTGCCAGCAGTGGTAGCGGGGGGAGCACAGATACGCAGTATTTT; CDR3 protein: CASSGSGGSTDTQYF
J gene: TRBJ2-1; clone size: -; D gene: -; V gene: TRBV9; CDR3 DNA: TGTGCCAGCAGCGAGGGCCTGGGGCAGTTCTTC; CDR3 protein: CASSEGLGQFF
J gene: TRBJ1-1; clone size: -; D gene: -; V gene: TRBV6-5; CDR3 DNA: TGTGCCAGCAGTTACCGCGCACCGAACACTGAAGCTTTCTTT; CDR3 protein: CASSYRAPNTEAFF